The 21 T cell receptor beta chains given below trace back to one sample, sequenced in a study of blood T cell repertoires in COVID-19. Method: immunoSEQ multiplex PCR; TCRdb's copy keeps in-frame clones and lacks some. This sample has a few hundred thousand clones; approximately 85% occur once, and the top ten carry 6% to 9%. The sequenced material came from peripheral blood. Receptor source: a human donor in a cohort sampled during active COVID-19.

The chain joins TRBV3-1 (or the pseudogene TRBV3-2) to TRBJ1-1; no clear D gene. The CDR3 contains 13 residues. V was pared by 1 base and J by 4 bases, with 7 bases between. Germline CDR1 LGHDT, CDR2 YNNKEL (reference sequence). Here the CDR3 reads CASSQVRSTEAFF. CDR3 nucleotides: TGTGCCAGCAGCCAAGTACGGAGCACTGAAGCTTTCTTT.

V gene TRBV28 combines with J gene TRBJ1-4, with 7 bases matching TRBD1. V trimming: 6 bases; J trimming: 8 bases; junction bases outside the gene matches: 15. This CDR3 is 16 amino acids long. In germline, CDR1 is MDHEN, CDR2 SYDVKM. CDR3 DNA sequence: TGTGCCAGCAGCTCTATACAGGGGCCGCTAGAGGAAAAACTGTTTTTT. Translation gives CASSSIQGPLEEKLFF. Based on the CDR3 plus reference TRBV28 and TRBJ1-4, the full variable domain is DVKVTQSSRYLVKRTGEKVFLECVQDMDHENMFWYRQDPGLGLRLIYFSYDVKMKEKGDIPEGYSVSREKKERFSLILESASTNQTSMYLCASSSIQGPLEEKLFFGSGTQLSVL.

The CDR3 spells CATSQSGVSAFF. The CDR3 nucleotides read TGTGCCACCAGCCAATCGGGAGTTTCTGCTTTCTTT. The rearrangement links TRBV15 to TRBJ1-1, with unresolved D. In germline, CDR1 is LNHNV, CDR2 YYDKDF (reference sequence). This CDR3 spans 12 amino acids. V lost 5 bases and J lost 11, with 15 bases in between.

The chain uses TRBV14 and TRBJ1-1; 10 nucleotides align to TRBD1. CDR1 is SGHDN and CDR2 is FVKESK in the germline V gene. Unmatched junction bases numbered 2, after V lost 3 bases and J lost 4 bases. The CDR3 extends over 14 amino acids. CDR3 sequence reads: CASSHGQGGTEAFF. The CDR3 DNA reads TGTGCCAGCAGCCACGGACAGGGGGGCACTGAAGCTTTCTTT.

V usage is TRBV29-1 and J usage is TRBJ2-1; 10 bases line up with TRBD2. The length of the CDR3 is 12 residues. The junction had 2 bases not matched to a gene; V was cut back by 2 bases and J by 10 bases. The germline CDR1 and CDR2 sequences are SQVTM and ANQGSEA. DNA of the CDR3: TGCAGCGTTGAATCGGGACTAGCGGAGCAGTTCTTC. Its protein is CSVESGLAEQFF.

The chain employs TRBV19 and TRBJ1-2; 8 nucleotides match TRBD1. The CDR3 is 13 residues long. V gave up 3 bases and J gave up 7 bases; unmatched junction bases: 4. Germline V CDR1 and CDR2: LNHDA, SQIVND (reference sequence). Written as DNA, the CDR3 is TGTGCCAGTAGTATCGGACAGGGCTCTGGCTACACCTTC. Translation gives CASSIGQGSGYTF.

The DNA for the CDR3 is TGTGCCAGCAGTTTACGCTTTTCCTCACAGGGAGCCGGAAACACCATATATTTT. Protein product: CASSLRFSSQGAGNTIYF. The rearrangement joins TRBV27 to TRBJ1-3, with a possible D match to TRBD1 (6 bases). Trimming cost V 2 bases and J 4 bases, with 21 bases left between them. The CDR3 runs 18 residues. In germline, CDR1 is MNHEY, CDR2 SMNVEV (reference sequence).

The V call is TRBV5-6, the J call TRBJ2-1, with D possibly TRBD2 on 5 matching bases. The germline CDR1 and CDR2 sequences are SGHDT and YYEEEE. The germline V and J ends were trimmed by 6 bases and 6 bases, with 16 bases remaining between them. This CDR3 spans 14 amino acids. In DNA, the CDR3 is TGTGCCAGCATCGACGGGCCCCGGGGCAATGAGCAGTTCTTC. Translated, it gives CASIDGPRGNEQFF.

V is TRBV3-1 (or the pseudogene TRBV3-2) and J is TRBJ1-3, with a possible D match to TRBD1 (6 bases). This CDR3 comprises 13 residues. V lost 4 bases, J lost 4 bases, and 8 bases lay in between. Germline CDR1 reads LGHDT; CDR2 reads YNNKEL (reference sequence). This chain's CDR3 is CASSPGQGNTIYF. The CDR3 nucleotides are TGTGCCAGCAGCCCGGGACAAGGAAACACCATATATTTT.

V is TRBV3-1 (or the pseudogene TRBV3-2) and J is TRBJ1-1; D is undetermined. The CDR3 covers 12 residues. Trimming removed 4 bases from V and 5 bases from J, with 8 bases in between. CDR1 is LGHDT and CDR2 is YNNKEL in the germline V gene (reference sequence). The CDR3 here is CASSPPGTEAFF. The CDR3 coding sequence is TGTGCCAGCAGCCCCCCCGGGACTGAAGCTTTCTTT.

The chain joins TRBV19 to TRBJ1-5; TRBD1 matches 8 bases. This CDR3 is 15 amino acids long. Germline CDR1 is LNHDA and CDR2 is SQIVND (reference sequence). The V segment lost 9 bases and the J segment 1 base; nucleotides outside the gene matches: 8. For the CDR3, the DNA is TGTGCCAGCATTGACAGGGGAGAGAGCAATCAGCCCCAGCATTTT. As protein: CASIDRGESNQPQHF.

The chain recombines TRBV11-3 with TRBJ2-1; 14 positions match TRBD2. The germline V gene encodes CDR1 SGHNT and CDR2 YENEEA. After removal of 2 bases from V and 7 bases from J, the junction contained 1 base not matched to a gene. The CDR3 is 15 residues long. CDR3 DNA sequence: TGTGCCAGCAGCTTAAGGACTAGCGGGGGGAATGAGCAGTTCTTC. Its translation: CASSLRTSGGNEQFF.

The V and J genes are TRBV10-1 and TRBJ1-1; 7 bases fit TRBD1. Germline CDR1 WNHNN, CDR2 SYGVQD (reference sequence). The CDR3 has 13 residues. J gave up 5 bases and V 7 bases, and 7 bases lay outside the gene matches. CDR3 residues: CASTPKQGTEAFF. In DNA form, the CDR3 reads TGCGCCAGCACTCCCAAACAGGGGACTGAAGCTTTCTTT.

This chain joins TRBV5-6 and TRBJ1-1; D is perhaps TRBD1 (6 bases). This CDR3 is 15 amino acids long. Looked up from germline, CDR1 is SGHDT and CDR2 is YYEEEE. Deletions cut 0 bases from V and 4 bases from J, with 13 bases between. The CDR3 coding sequence is TGTGCCAGCAGCTTGGCTCAGGGGTGGAGCACTGAAGCTTTCTTT. Protein product: CASSLAQGWSTEAFF.

The chain has TRBV29-1 and TRBJ2-1; 8 bases are a match to TRBD2. The CDR3 spans 13 residues. The V segment lost 4 bases and the J segment 9 bases; nucleotides outside the gene matches: 8. The germline gives CDR1 SQVTM, CDR2 ANQGSEA. DNA of the CDR3: TGCAGCGTTGGTCCGGGGGGGAACGGTGAGCAGTTCTTC. It is translated as CSVGPGGNGEQFF.

The rearrangement uses TRBV19 and TRBJ1-6, with a possible D match to TRBD1 (6 bases). The CDR3 has 11 residues. Trimming removed 5 bases from V and 13 bases from J, with 9 bases in between. Germline V gene sequence: CDR1 LNHDA, CDR2 SQIVND (reference sequence). The CDR3 is CASSSQGPLHF. For the CDR3, the DNA is TGTGCCAGTAGTTCCCAGGGGCCCCTCCACTTT.

CDR3 sequence reads: CASSTDSNYGYTF. The CDR3 nucleotides read TGTGCCAGCTCAACCGACAGCAACTATGGCTACACCTTC. This chain joins TRBV18 and TRBJ1-2; perhaps TRBD1 as D (5 bases). V dropped 5 bases and J dropped 2 bases, with 9 bases sitting between them. The length of the CDR3 is 13 residues. From germline, CDR1 is KGHSH and CDR2 LQKENI.

The V and J genes are TRBV6-5 and TRBJ2-7, with D tentatively TRBD1 (6 bases). This CDR3 is 12 amino acids long. V was clipped by 7 bases and J by 2 bases, with 9 bases between them. CDR1 and CDR2 (germline): MNHEY, SVGAGI. This chain's CDR3 is CASKAGAYEQYF. CDR3 in DNA: TGTGCCAGCAAGGCAGGGGCCTACGAGCAGTACTTC.

The chain couples TRBV6-1 to TRBJ2-3, with TRBD2 identical over 11 bases. CDR1 is MNHNS and CDR2 is SASEGT in the germline V gene. The CDR3 covers 17 residues. With V trimmed by 4 bases and J by 2 bases, 8 bases remained unmatched. Written as DNA, the CDR3 is TGTGCCAGCAGTGTTTACCCTAGCGGGGGGACCACAGATACGCAGTATTTT. Amino acids: CASSVYPSGGTTDTQYF.

The rearrangement joins TRBV6-5 to TRBJ2-1; 7 bases line up with TRBD2. The CDR3 contains 13 residues. The junction had 3 bases not matched to a gene; V was cut back by 7 bases and J by 3 bases. Germline lookup yields CDR1 MNHEY and CDR2 SVGAGI. This chain's CDR3 is CASKRTSYNEQFF. The DNA of the CDR3 is TGTGCCAGCAAAAGGACTAGCTACAATGAGCAGTTCTTC.

The rearrangement links TRBV7-9 to TRBJ1-3, with D maybe TRBD1 (5 bases). In germline, CDR1 is SEHNR, CDR2 FQNEAQ (reference sequence). The CDR3 loop spans 15 amino acids. Trimming shortened V by 6 bases and J by 3 bases, and 15 bases separated the two germline ends. The CDR3 reads CASSQTGQDGNTIYF. The DNA for the CDR3 is TGTGCCAGCAGTCAAACAGGTCAGGATGGAAACACCATATATTTT.